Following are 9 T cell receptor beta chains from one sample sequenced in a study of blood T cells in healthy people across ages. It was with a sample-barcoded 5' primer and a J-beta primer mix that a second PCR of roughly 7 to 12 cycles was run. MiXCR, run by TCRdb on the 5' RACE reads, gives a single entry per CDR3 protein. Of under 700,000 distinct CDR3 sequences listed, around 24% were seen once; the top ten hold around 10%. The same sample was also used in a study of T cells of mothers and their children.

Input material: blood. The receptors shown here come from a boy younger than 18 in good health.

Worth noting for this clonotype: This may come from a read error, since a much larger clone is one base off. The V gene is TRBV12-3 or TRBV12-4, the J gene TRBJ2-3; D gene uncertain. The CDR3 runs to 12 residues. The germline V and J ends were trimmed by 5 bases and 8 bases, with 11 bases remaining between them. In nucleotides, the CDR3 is TGTGCCAGCAGTATTGGGTTCGGTACGCAGTATTTT. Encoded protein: CASSIGFGTQYF.

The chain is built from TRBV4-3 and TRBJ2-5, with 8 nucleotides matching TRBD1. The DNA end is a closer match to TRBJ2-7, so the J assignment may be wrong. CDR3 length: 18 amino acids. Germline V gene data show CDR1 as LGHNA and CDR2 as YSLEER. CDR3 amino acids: CASSQSLGPGQASYEQYF. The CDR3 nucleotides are TGCGCCAGCAGCCAATCCCTGGGGCCGGGACAGGCGAGTTACGAGCAGTACTTC.

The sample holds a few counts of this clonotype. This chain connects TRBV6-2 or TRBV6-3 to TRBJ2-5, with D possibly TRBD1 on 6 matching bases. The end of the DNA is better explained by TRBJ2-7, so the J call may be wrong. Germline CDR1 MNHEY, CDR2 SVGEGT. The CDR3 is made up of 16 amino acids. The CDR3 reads CASSYNPATGSYEQYF. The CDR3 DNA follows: TGTGCCAGCAGTTACAATCCGGCGACAGGTTCCTACGAGCAGTACTTC.

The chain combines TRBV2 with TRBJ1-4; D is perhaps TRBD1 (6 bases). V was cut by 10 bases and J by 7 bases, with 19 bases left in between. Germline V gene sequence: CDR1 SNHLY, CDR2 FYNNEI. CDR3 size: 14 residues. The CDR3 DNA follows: TGTGCCACCACGGACGCAGGGGTGATTGAAAAACTGTTTTTT. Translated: CATTDAGVIEKLFF. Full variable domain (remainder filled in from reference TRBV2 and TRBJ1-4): EPEVTQTPSHQVTQMGQEVILRCVPISNHLYFYWYRQILGQKVEFLVSFYNNEISEKSEIFDDQFSVERPDGSNFTLKIRSTKLEDSAMYFCATTDAGVIEKLFFGSGTQLSVL.

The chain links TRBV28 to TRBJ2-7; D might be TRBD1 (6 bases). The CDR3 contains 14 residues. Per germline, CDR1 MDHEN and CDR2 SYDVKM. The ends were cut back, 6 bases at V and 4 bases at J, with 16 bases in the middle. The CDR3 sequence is CASSRGQMRYEQYF. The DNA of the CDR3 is TGTGCCAGCAGCCGTGGACAGATGCGATACGAGCAGTACTTC. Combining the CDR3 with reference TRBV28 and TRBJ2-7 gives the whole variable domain DVKVTQSSRYLVKRTGEKVFLECVQDMDHENMFWYRQDPGLGLRLIYFSYDVKMKEKGDIPEGYSVSREKKERFSLILESASTNQTSMYLCASSRGQMRYEQYFGPGTRLTVT.

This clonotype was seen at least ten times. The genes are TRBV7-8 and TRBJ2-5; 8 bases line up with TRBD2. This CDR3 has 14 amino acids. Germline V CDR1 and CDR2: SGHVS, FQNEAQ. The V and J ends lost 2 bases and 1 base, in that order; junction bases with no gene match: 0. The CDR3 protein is CASSLLAGQETQYF. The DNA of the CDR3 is TGTGCCAGCAGCTTACTAGCGGGCCAAGAGACCCAGTACTTC.

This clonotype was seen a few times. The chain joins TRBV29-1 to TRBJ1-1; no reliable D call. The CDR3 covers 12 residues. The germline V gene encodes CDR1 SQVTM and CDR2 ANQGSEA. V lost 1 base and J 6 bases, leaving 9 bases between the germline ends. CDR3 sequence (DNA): TGCAGCGTTGAAGGGGATATCCCTGAAGCTTTCTTT. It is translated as CSVEGDIPEAFF.

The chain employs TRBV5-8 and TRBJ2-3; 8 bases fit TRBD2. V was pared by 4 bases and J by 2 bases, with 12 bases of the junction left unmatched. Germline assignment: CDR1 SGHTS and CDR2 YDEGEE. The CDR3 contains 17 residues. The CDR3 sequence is CASSPAGVAGNTDTQYF. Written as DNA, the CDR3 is TGTGCCAGCAGCCCCGCGGGGGTAGCGGGAAACACAGATACGCAGTATTTT. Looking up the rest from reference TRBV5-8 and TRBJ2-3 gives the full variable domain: EAGVTQSPTHLIKTRGQQATLRCSPISGHTSVYWYQQALGLGLQFLLWYDEGEERNRGNFPPRFSGRQFPNYSSELNVNALELEDSALYLCASSPAGVAGNTDTQYFGPGTRLTVL.

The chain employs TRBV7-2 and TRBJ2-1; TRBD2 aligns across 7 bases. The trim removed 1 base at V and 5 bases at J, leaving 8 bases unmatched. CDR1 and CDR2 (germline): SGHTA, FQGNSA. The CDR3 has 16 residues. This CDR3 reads CASSLVSIGGNNEQFF. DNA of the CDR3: TGTGCCAGCAGCTTAGTTTCCATCGGGGGGAACAATGAGCAGTTCTTC.